These T cell receptor beta chains were read from a single sample in a study of blood T cells in healthy people across ages. TCRdb re-derived calls from the 5' RACE reads in MiXCR, one entry per CDR3 protein. Of 650,000 or so distinct CDR3 sequences listed, roughly half were seen once; the top ten hold approximately 13%. The specimen was blood. The receptor source for this set is a woman over 75 in good health. Each CDR3 is given with its conserved first and last residue.

J gene: TRBJ2-6; V gene: TRBV7-2; CDR3 protein: CASSLKGTGANVLTF
J gene: TRBJ1-2; V gene: TRBV2; CDR3 protein: CASAKWGIGYGYTF
J gene: TRBJ2-4; V gene: TRBV29-1; CDR3 protein: CSVRQNLWGKNIQYF
J gene: TRBJ2-1; V gene: TRBV2; CDR3 protein: CASSLNRGVYWNEQFF
J gene: -; V gene: TRBV29-1; CDR3 protein: CSGGAQETQYF
J gene: TRBJ2-3; V gene: TRBV10-1; CDR3 protein: CATKNTDTQYF
J gene: TRBJ2-5; V gene: TRBV5-1; CDR3 protein: CASSLAGGSGVQETQYF
J gene: TRBJ2-1; V gene: TRBV20-1; CDR3 protein: CSARASGGRDEQFF
J gene: TRBJ2-3; V gene: TRBV6-1; CDR3 protein: CASSMAAGLLTDTQYF
J gene: TRBJ2-5; V gene: TRBV7-9; CDR3 protein: CASGATGQKETQYF
J gene: TRBJ2-1; V gene: TRBV5-1; CDR3 protein: CASSLEESLYEQFF
J gene: TRBJ2-1; V gene: TRBV20-1; CDR3 protein: CSAKGLAGVNEQFF
J gene: TRBJ2-4; V gene: TRBV29-1; CDR3 protein: CSVELGANIQYF
J gene: TRBJ2-7; V gene: TRBV27; CDR3 protein: CASSPAGFLSYEQYF
J gene: TRBJ2-2; V gene: TRBV28; CDR3 protein: CASSPSLNTGELFF
J gene: -; V gene: TRBV19; CDR3 protein: CASSRGTGGETQYF
J gene: TRBJ2-3; V gene: TRBV7-2; CDR3 protein: CVSSLGVAGGDTQYF
J gene: TRBJ2-7; V gene: TRBV6-2/TRBV6-3; CDR3 protein: CASSYSRRQGWYEQYF
J gene: TRBJ2-4; V gene: TRBV5-1; CDR3 protein: CASSLEVGWNIQYF
J gene: TRBJ2-5; V gene: TRBV28; CDR3 protein: CASGGLAVQETQYF
J gene: TRBJ2-3; V gene: TRBV29-1; CDR3 protein: CSAPGEGNADTQYF
J gene: TRBJ2-5; V gene: TRBV3-1; CDR3 protein: CASVSDTQETQYF